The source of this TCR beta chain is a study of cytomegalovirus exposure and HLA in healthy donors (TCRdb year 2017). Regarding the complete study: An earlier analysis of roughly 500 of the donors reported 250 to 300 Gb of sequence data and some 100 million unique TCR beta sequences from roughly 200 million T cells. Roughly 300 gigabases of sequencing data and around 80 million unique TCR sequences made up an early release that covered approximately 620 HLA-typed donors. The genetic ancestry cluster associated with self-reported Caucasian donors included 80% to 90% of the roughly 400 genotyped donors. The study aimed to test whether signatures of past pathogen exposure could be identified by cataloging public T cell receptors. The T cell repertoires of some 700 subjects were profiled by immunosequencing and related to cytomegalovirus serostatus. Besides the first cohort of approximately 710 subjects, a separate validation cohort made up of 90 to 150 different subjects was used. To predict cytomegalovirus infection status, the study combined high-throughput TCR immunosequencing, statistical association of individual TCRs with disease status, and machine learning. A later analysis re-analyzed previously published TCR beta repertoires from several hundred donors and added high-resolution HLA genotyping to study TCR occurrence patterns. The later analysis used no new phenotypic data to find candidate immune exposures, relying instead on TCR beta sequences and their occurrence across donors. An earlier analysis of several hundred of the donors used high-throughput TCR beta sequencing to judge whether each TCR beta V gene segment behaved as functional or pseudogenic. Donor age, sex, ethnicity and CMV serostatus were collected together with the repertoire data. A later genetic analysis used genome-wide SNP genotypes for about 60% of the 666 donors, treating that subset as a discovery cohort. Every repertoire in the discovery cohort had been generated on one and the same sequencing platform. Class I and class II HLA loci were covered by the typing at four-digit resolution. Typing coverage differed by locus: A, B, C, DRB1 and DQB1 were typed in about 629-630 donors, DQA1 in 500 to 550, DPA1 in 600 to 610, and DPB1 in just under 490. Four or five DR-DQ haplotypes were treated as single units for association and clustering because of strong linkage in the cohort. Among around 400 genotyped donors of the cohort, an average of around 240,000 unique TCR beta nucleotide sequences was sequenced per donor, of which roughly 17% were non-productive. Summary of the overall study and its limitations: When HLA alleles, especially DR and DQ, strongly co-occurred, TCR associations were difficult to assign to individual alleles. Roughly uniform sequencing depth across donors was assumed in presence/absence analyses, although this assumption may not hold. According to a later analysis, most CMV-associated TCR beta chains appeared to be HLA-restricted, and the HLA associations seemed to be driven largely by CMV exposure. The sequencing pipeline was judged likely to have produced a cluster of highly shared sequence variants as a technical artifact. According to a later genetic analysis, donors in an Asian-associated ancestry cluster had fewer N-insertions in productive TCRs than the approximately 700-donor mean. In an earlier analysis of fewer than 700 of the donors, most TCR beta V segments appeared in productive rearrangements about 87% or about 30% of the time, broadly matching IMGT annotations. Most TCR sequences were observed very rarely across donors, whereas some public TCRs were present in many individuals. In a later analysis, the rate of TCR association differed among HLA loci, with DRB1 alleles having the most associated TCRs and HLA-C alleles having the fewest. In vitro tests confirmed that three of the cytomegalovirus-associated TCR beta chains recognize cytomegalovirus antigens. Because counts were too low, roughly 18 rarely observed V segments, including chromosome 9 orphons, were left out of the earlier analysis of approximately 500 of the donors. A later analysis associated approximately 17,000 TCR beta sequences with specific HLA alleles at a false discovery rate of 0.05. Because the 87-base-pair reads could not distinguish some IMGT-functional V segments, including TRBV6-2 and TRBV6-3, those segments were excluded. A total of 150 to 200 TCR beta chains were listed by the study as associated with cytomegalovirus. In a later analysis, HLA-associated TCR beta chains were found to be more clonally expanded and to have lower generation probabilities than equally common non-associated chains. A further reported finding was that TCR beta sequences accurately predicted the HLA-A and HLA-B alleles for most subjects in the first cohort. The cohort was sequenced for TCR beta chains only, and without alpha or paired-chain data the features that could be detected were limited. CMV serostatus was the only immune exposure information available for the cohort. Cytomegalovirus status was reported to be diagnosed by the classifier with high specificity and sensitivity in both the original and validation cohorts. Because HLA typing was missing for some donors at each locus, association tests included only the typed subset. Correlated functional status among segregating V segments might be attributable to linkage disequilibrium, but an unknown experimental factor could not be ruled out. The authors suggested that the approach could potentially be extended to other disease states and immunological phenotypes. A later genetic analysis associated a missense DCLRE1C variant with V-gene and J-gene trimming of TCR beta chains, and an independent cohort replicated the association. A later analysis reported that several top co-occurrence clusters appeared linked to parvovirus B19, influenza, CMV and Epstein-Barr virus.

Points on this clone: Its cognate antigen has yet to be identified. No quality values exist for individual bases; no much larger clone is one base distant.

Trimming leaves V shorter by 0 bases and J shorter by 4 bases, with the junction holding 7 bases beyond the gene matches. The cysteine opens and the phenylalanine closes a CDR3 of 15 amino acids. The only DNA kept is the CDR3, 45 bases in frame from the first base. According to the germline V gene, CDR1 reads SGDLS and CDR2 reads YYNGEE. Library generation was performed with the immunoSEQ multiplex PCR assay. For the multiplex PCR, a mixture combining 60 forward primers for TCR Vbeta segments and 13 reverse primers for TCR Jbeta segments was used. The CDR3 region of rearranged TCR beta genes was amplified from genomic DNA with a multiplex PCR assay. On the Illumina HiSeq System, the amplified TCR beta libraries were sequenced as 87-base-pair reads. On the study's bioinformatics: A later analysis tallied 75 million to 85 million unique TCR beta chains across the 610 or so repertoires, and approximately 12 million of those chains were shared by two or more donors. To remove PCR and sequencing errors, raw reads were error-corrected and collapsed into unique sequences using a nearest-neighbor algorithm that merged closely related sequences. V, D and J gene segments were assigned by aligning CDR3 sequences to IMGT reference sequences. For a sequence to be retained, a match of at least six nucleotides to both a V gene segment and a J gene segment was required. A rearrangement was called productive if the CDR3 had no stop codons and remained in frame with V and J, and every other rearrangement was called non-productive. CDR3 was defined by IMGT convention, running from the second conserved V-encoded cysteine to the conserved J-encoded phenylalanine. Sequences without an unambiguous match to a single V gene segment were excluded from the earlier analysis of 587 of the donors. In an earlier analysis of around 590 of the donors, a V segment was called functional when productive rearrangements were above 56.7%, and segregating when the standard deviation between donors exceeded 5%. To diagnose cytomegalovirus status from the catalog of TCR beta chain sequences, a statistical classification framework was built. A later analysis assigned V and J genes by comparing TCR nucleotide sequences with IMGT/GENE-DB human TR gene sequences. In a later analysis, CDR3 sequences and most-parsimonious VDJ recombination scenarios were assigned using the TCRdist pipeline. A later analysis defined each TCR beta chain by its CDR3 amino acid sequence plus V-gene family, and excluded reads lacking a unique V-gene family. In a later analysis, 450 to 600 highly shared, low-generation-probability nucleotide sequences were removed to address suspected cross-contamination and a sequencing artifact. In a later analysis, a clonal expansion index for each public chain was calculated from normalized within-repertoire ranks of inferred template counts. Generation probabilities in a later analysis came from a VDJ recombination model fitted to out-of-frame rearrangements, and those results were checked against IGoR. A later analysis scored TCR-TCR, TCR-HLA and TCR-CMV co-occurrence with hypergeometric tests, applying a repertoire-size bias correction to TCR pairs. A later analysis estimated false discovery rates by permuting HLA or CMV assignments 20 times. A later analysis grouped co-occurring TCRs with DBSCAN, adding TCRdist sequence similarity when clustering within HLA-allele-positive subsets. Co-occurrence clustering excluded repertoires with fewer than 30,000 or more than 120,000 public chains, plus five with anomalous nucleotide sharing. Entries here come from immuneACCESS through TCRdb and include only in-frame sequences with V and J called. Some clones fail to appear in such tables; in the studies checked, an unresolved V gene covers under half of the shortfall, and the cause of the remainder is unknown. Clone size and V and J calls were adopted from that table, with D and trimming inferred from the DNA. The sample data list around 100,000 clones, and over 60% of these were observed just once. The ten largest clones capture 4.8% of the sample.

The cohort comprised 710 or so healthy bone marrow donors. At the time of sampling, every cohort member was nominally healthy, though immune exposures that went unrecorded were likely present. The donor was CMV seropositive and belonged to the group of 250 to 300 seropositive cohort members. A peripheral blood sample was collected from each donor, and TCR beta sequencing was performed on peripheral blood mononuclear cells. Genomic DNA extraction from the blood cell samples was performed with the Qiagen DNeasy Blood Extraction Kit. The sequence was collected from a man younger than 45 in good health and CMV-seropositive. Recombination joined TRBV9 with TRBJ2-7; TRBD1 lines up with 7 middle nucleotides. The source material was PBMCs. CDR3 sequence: CASSVGQGIIYEQYF. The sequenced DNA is TGTGCCAGCAGCGTAGGACAGGGAATAATTTACGAGCAGTACTTC.